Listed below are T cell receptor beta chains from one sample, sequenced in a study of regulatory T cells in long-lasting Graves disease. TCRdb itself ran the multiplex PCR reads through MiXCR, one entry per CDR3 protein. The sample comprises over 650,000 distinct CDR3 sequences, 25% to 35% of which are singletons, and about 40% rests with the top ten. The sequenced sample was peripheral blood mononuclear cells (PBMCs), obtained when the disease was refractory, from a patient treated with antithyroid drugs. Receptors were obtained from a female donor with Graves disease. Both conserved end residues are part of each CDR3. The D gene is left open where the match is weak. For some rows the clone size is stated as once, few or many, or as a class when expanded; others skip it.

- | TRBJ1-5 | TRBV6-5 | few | TGTGCCAGCAGTTCCCAGGGAAGGGGTCAGCCCCAGCATTTT | CASSSQGRGQPQHF
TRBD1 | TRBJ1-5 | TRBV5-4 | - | TGTGCCAGCAGCTTTGGGGGCCGGGACAGGATTAATCAGCCCCAGCATTTT | CASSFGGRDRINQPQHF
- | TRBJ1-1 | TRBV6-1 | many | TGTGCCAGCAGTGAAACGGGACACACGAACACTGAAGCTTTCTTT | CASSETGHTNTEAFF
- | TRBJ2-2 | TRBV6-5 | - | TGTGCCAGCAGTTACTGGGCGGGTACGAACACCGGGGAGCTGTTTTTT | CASSYWAGTNTGELFF
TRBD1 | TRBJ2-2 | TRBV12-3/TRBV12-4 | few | TGTGCCAGCAGTTACAGGGGGTCGGACACCGGGGAGCTGTTTTTT | CASSYRGSDTGELFF
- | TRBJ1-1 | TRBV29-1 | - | TGCAGCGTTGAGGAACAGCTGAACACTGAAGCTTTCTTT | CSVEEQLNTEAFF
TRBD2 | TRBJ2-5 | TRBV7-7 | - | TGTGCCAGCAGCTTAGTGGGGGCAGGCAGCGGGAGTGCAGAGACCCAGTACTTC | CASSLVGAGSGSAETQYF
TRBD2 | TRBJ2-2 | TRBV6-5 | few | TGTGCCAGCAGTTACGGGAGCGGGAGGGCATACACCGGGGAGCTGTTTTTT | CASSYGSGRAYTGELFF
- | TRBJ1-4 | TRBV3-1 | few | TGTGCCAGCAGCCAAGAATGGGGTATGTTGGAAAAACTGTTTTTT | CASSQEWGMLEKLFF
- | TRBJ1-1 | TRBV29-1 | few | TGCAGCGTTGTAAACGTGCCCAACACTGAAGCTTTCTTT | CSVVNVPNTEAFF
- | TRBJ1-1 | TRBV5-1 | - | TGCGCCAGCAGCTTGTATATGGGGAAGAACACTGAAGCTTTCTTT | CASSLYMGKNTEAFF
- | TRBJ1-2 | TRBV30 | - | TGTGCCTGGAGTGTACGATCGCCCAGTGCTAACTATGGCTACACCTTC | CAWSVRSPSANYGYTF
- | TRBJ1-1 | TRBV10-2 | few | TGCGCCAGCATTGAAACCGGTCGCACTGAAGCTTTCTTT | CASIETGRTEAFF
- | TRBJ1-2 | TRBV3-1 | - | TGTGCCAGCAGCCAGCCCCGGGGACGCGTGGGCTACACCTTC | CASSQPRGRVGYTF
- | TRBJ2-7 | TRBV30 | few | TGTGCCTGGAGTGTACTGCGCGGTCGCTCCTACGAGCAGTACTTC | CAWSVLRGRSYEQYF
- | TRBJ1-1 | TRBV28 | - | TGTGCCAGTAATCGGGGGGGCAGAAGAACTGAAGCTTTCTTT | CASNRGGRRTEAFF
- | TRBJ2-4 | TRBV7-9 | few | TGTGCCAGCAGCCTCAAGACGTTCAAGACCAAAAACATTCAGTACTTC | CASSLKTFKTKNIQYF
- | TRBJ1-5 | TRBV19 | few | TGTGCCAGTAGTATAACCATTGGGGGGACTCAGCCCCAGCATTTT | CASSITIGGTQPQHF
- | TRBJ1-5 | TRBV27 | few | TGTGCCAGCAGTTTTGACGGGCGCAATCAGCCCCAGCATTTT | CASSFDGRNQPQHF